Reported below is one TCR beta chain. This beta chain is a stray sequence in a library constructed for alpha chains; its clone size is not meaningful. Trimming removed 0 bases from V and 2 bases from J, with 14 bases in between. This CDR3 is built from 17 residues. Germline-derived CDR1 and CDR2 are SGHTA and FQGNSA. Each CDR3 protein gets one entry after TCRdb re-called the RT-PCR reads with MiXCR. The table records thousands of distinct CDR3 sequences, roughly 92% of them present only once. The chain links TRBV7-2 to TRBJ2-1, with D maybe TRBD1 (5 bases). The source material was memory CD4+ T cells from blood. The TCR was taken from a female donor in good health, serving as a healthy control. The CDR3 loop reads CASSLAVSRVAYNEQFF. CDR3 DNA sequence: TGTGCCAGCAGCTTAGCCGTCTCCAGGGTGGCCTACAATGAGCAGTTCTTC.